A single sample is the source of the 32 T cell receptor beta chains below, sequenced in a study of T cells in women clearing cervical HPV infection. Profiled with immunoSEQ multiplex PCR; TCRdb holds only in-frame clones, not every one. Its table records tens of thousands of clones. Sample: blood buffy coat. These receptors originate from a woman aged 18 to 75 with a cervical HPV16 infection that either progressed to CIN3+ or cleared (not recorded which).

CDR3 sequence reads: CASSPASGETYEQYF. The DNA read from the CDR3 is TGTGCCAGCAGCCCCGCGAGCGGGGAAACCTACGAG. The chain combines TRBV11-3 with TRBJ2-7, with 7 bases matching TRBD2. Read sequence stops 3 residues before the CDR3 end, and the germline J gene provides the missing end. The germline V gene has CDR1 SGHNT and CDR2 YENEEA. The V segment lost 5 bases and the J segment 2 bases; nucleotides outside the gene matches: 9. The CDR3 spans 15 residues. The full variable domain, with the rest looked up from reference TRBV11-3 and TRBJ2-7, is EAGVVQSPRYKIIEKKQPVAFWCNPISGHNTLYWYLQNLGQGPELLIRYENEEAVDDSQLPKDRFSAERLKGVDSTLKIQPAELGDSAVYLCASSPASGETYEQYFGPGTRLTVT.

In the case of this clone: From the germline J gene comes the end of the CDR3, since the read stops 3 residues before it. V gene TRBV5-4 combines with J gene TRBJ1-2; 8 bases are a match to TRBD1. The CDR3 runs 14 residues. Germline V CDR1 and CDR2: SGHNT, YYREEE (reference sequence). The DNA read from the CDR3 is TGTGCCAGCAGCGACTCTAGAGGGACAGGCGGC. As protein: CASSDSRGTGG. The complete CDR3 sequence is CASSDSRGTGGYTF. The full variable domain, rest sourced from reference TRBV5-4 and TRBJ1-2, is ETGVTQSPTHLIKTRGQQVTLRCSSQSGHNTVSWYQQALGQGPQFIFQYYREEENGRGNFPPRFSGLQFPNYSSELNVNALELDDSALYLCASSDSRGTGGYTFGSGTRLTVV.

With respect to this clone: The missing CDR3 end, 3 residues past where the read stops, is filled in from the germline J gene. This chain connects TRBV20-1 to TRBJ1-2; D is perhaps TRBD1 (6 bases). Trimming pared 3 bases from V and 1 base from J, leaving 6 bases between. Per the germline V gene, CDR1 is DFQATT and CDR2 is SNEGSKA (reference sequence). The CDR3 is 12 amino acids. CDR3 loop: CSARGHNYGYTF. The part of the CDR3 DNA that was read is TGCAGTGCTAGGGGACATAACTATGGC.

For this clone: The CDR3 goes on 3 residues after the read ends, and that part is filled in from the germline J gene. The J gene is TRBJ1-6, the V gene TRBV20-1, with D perhaps TRBD1 (5 bases). From germline, CDR1 is DFQATT and CDR2 SNEGSKA (reference sequence). The CDR3 is 18 residues long. V was shortened by 0 bases and J by 6 bases, with 21 bases between the two germline ends. The CDR3 region is CSARDYRWGGQGNSPLHF. The CDR3 DNA, read in part, is TGCAGTGCTAGAGATTATCGCTGGGGAGGGCAGGGTAATTCACCC.

In regard to this clone: From the germline J gene comes the end of the CDR3, since the read stops 3 residues before it. The chain is built from TRBV11-2 and TRBJ2-7, with D perhaps TRBD2 (6 bases). Trimming shortened V by 0 bases and J by 3 bases, and 9 bases separated the two germline ends. Germline CDR1 reads SGHAT; CDR2 reads FQNNGV. This CDR3 comprises 14 residues. The CDR3 reads CASSLERGFYEQYF. The part of the CDR3 DNA that was read is TGTGCCAGCAGCTTAGAACGGGGGTTCTACGAG.

The CDR3 bases that were read are TGTGCCAGCAGGACAGGGACAGATACG. It codes for CASRTGTDT. The full CDR3 reads CASRTGTDTQYF. This chain uses TRBV6-2 or TRBV6-3 with TRBJ2-3, with 7 bases that match TRBD1. Read coverage stops 3 residues before the CDR3 terminus; the germline J gene supplies the remainder. Germline-derived CDR1 and CDR2 are MNHEY and SVGEGT. Trimming at V came to 6 bases and at J to 3 bases, leaving 0 bases not matched to a gene. CDR3 length: 12 amino acids.

As to this clone: The read stops 3 residues short of the end of the CDR3; the missing end is completed from the germline J gene. The V call is TRBV5-4, the J call TRBJ2-3, with no clear D. CDR1 is SGHNT, CDR2 YYREEE, per germline (reference sequence). The CDR3 totals 13 residues. The CDR3: CASSGPSQETQYF. The sequenced CDR3 bases are TGTGCCAGCAGCGGGCCTTCGCAAGAGACG. Based on the CDR3 plus reference TRBV5-4 and TRBJ2-3, the full variable domain is ETGVTQSPTHLIKTRGQQVTLRCSSQSGHNTVSWYQQALGQGPQFIFQYYREEENGRGNFPPRFSGLQFPNYSSELNVNALELDDSALYLCASSGPSQETQYFGPGTRLTVL.

As regards this clone: Coverage ceases 3 residues before the CDR3 finishes, and the germline J gene fills in the end. The V call is TRBV6-2 or TRBV6-3, the J call TRBJ1-1; D is ambiguous. Germline V gives CDR1 MNHEY, CDR2 SVGEGT. This CDR3 comprises 16 residues. The V and J ends lost 5 bases and 0 bases respectively, with 16 bases between them. The CDR3 is CASSEPNGGVNTEAFF. The part of the CDR3 DNA that was read is TGTGCCAGCAGTGAGCCCAACGGCGGGGTGAACACTGAA.

About this clone: The read ends 3 residues early relative to the CDR3; the germline J gene fills the gap. V gene TRBV5-4 combines with J gene TRBJ2-5; a weak D match, TRBD2 (6 bases). V was trimmed by 5 bases and J by 2 bases, leaving 10 bases between them. The CDR3 has 13 residues. Germline lookup yields CDR1 SGHNT and CDR2 YYREEE (reference sequence). The DNA read from the CDR3 is TGTGCCAGCAGGTTAGCGGCACAAGAGACC. This gives the protein CASRLAAQET. The whole CDR3 region reads CASRLAAQETQYF.

About this clone: The read ends 3 residues early relative to the CDR3; the germline J gene fills the gap. V is TRBV18 and J is TRBJ2-3; 7 bases agree with TRBD1. Germline CDR1 is KGHSH and CDR2 is LQKENI. The CDR3 consists of 16 residues. Trimming removed 2 bases from V and 2 bases from J; junction bases left unmatched: 7. Incomplete CDR3 DNA: TGTGCCAGCTCACCATCCAAGACAGGGCACACAGATACG. Amino acid sequence: CASSPSKTGHTDT. The entire CDR3 reads CASSPSKTGHTDTQYF.

In regard to this clone: Read data end 3 residues before the CDR3 end; the end is taken from the germline J gene. This rearrangement joins TRBV18 to TRBJ2-1; D is possibly TRBD1 (5 bases). The CDR3 is made up of 14 amino acids. With 1 base removed from V and 5 bases from J, the gap between germline ends came to 9 bases. Germline V lookup: CDR1 KGHSH, CDR2 LQKENI. CDR3 DNA (partial): TGTGCCAGCTCACCACAGCTACAGGACAATGAG. Amino acid sequence: CASSPQLQDNE. The entire CDR3 protein is CASSPQLQDNEQFF.

The CDR3: CASSWTSGSTGELFF. The part of the CDR3 DNA that was read is TGTGCCAGCAGCTGGACTAGCGGAAGCACCGGGGAG. This sequence joins TRBV11-3 and TRBJ2-2; 10 nucleotides agree with TRBD2. The CDR3 extends 3 residues past the end of the read, so its final part is completed from the germline J gene. The CDR3 totals 15 residues. Germline V gene lookup returns CDR1 SGHNT and CDR2 YENEEA. V was clipped by 4 bases and J by 4 bases; unmatched bases: 3.

Comment on this clone: One end of the junction does not line up with germline, which may come from a read error. The missing CDR3 end, 3 residues past where the read stops, is filled in from the germline J gene. The sample contains more than one DNA sequence encoding this CDR3. V and J are TRBV7-9 and TRBJ1-1, with TRBD1 as a possible D gene (6 bases). The CDR3 is 15 amino acids. Germline V gives CDR1 SEHNR, CDR2 FQNEAQ (reference sequence). CDR3 amino acids: CASSPRQDWVTEAFF. The DNA read from the CDR3 is TGTGCCAGCAGCCCCCGACAGGATTGGGTCACTGAG.

In terms of frequency, this clone is medium-sized. The CDR3 goes on 3 residues after the read ends, and that part is filled in from the germline J gene. J is TRBJ2-5 and V is TRBV29-1; 11 positions agree with TRBD1. Germline V gives CDR1 SQVTM, CDR2 ANQGSEA. Trimming took 4 bases from V and 7 from J; bases not matched to a gene: 5. CDR3 length: 13 residues. Here the CDR3 reads CSVGTGGEGTQYF. The CDR3 bases that were read are TGCAGCGTTGGGACAGGGGGCGAGGGGACC.

About this clone: The read gets to within 3 residues of the CDR3 end, and the germline J gene fills in the rest. The chain has TRBV18 and TRBJ2-5; TRBD2 agrees at 10 bases. There are 15 residues in the CDR3. V shed 1 base, J shed 3 bases, and the junction held 2 bases outside the gene matches. Per the germline V gene, CDR1 is KGHSH and CDR2 is LQKENI. CDR3: CASSPQGLAEETQYF. The sequenced part of the CDR3 DNA is TGTGCCAGCTCACCACAAGGACTAGCGGAAGAGACC.

With respect to this clone: From the germline J gene comes the end of the CDR3, since the read stops 3 residues before it. This chain links TRBV2 with TRBJ1-5; 9 positions agree with TRBD1. The germline gives CDR1 SNHLY, CDR2 FYNNEI. CDR3 length equals 15 residues. Trimming took 8 bases from V and 5 from J; bases not matched to a gene: 10. Incomplete CDR3 DNA: TGTGCCAGCCGTTACGACAGGGGGGGCGATCAGCCC. Translating it yields CASRYDRGGDQP. From start to end, the CDR3 is CASRYDRGGDQPQHF. Looking up the rest from reference TRBV2 and TRBJ1-5 gives the full variable domain: EPEVTQTPSHQVTQMGQEVILRCVPISNHLYFYWYRQILGQKVEFLVSFYNNEISEKSEIFDDQFSVERPDGSNFTLKIRSTKLEDSAMYFCASRYDRGGDQPQHFGDGTRLSIL.

With respect to this clone: The missing CDR3 end, 3 residues past where the read stops, is filled in from the germline J gene. The chain has TRBV6-2 or TRBV6-3 and TRBJ1-5; D gene ambiguous. Germline CDR1 reads MNHEY; CDR2 reads SVGEGT. V was cut by 3 bases and J by 2 bases, with 14 bases left in between. This CDR3 is built from 16 residues. CDR3 region: CASSYSRLRGNQPQHF. The CDR3 bases that were read are TGTGCCAGCAGTTATTCGCGCCTTAGGGGCAATCAGCCC.

Remarks on this clone: Read sequence stops 3 residues before the CDR3 end, and the germline J gene provides the missing end. V is TRBV2 and J is TRBJ1-1; possible D gene TRBD1, 6 bases. The ends were cut back, 11 bases at V and 1 base at J, with 17 bases in the middle. Germline assignment: CDR1 SNHLY and CDR2 FYNNEI. The CDR3 sequence is 14 residues long. The sequenced part of the CDR3 DNA is TGTGCCGCGGGACAAGACAGATGGAACACTGAA. Translation gives CAAGQDRWNTE. The whole CDR3 sequence reads CAAGQDRWNTEAFF. The whole variable domain, filled in from reference TRBV2 and TRBJ1-1, reads EPEVTQTPSHQVTQMGQEVILRCVPISNHLYFYWYRQILGQKVEFLVSFYNNEISEKSEIFDDQFSVERPDGSNFTLKIRSTKLEDSAMYFCAAGQDRWNTEAFFGQGTRLTVV.

Remarks on this clone: The sequenced fragment ends 3 residues before the CDR3 boundary, so the rest is inferred from the germline J gene. V usage is TRBV28 and J usage is TRBJ2-1, with 9 nucleotides matching TRBD1. This CDR3 comprises 19 residues. J was trimmed by 0 bases and V by 4 bases; bases with no gene match: 13. CDR1 is MDHEN and CDR2 is SYDVKM in the germline V gene. The CDR3: CASSSPTIPGQGSYNEQFF. The CDR3 DNA, read in part, is TGTGCCAGCAGTTCTCCTACAATACCGGGACAGGGCTCCTACAATGAG. The whole variable domain, remainder taken from reference TRBV28 and TRBJ2-1, is DVKVTQSSRYLVKRTGEKVFLECVQDMDHENMFWYRQDPGLGLRLIYFSYDVKMKEKGDIPEGYSVSREKKERFSLILESASTNQTSMYLCASSSPTIPGQGSYNEQFFGPGTRLTVL.

On this clone: The CDR3 end is not reached by the read, which stops 3 residues before it; the germline J gene fills it in. The V gene is TRBV7-3, the J gene TRBJ2-7; 9 bases agree with TRBD2. CDR3 length equals 15 residues. Germline CDR1 is SGHTA and CDR2 is FQGTGA. V dropped 5 bases and J dropped 0; count of bases not matched to a gene: 5. The sequenced CDR3 bases are TGTGCCAGCAGCACTTTAGCGGGGGACTCCTACGAG. Encoded protein: CASSTLAGDSYE. In full, the CDR3 is CASSTLAGDSYEQYF.

Comment on this clone: The read gets to within 3 residues of the CDR3 end, and the germline J gene fills in the rest. The V and J genes are TRBV2 and TRBJ1-4; tentative D call: TRBD1 (5 bases). The CDR3 is made up of 15 amino acids. V lost 4 bases to trimming and J lost 8 bases, with 17 bases between them. Germline lookup yields CDR1 SNHLY and CDR2 FYNNEI. CDR3 residues: CASSGALQGQEKLFF. Incomplete CDR3 DNA: TGTGCCAGCAGTGGAGCGCTGCAGGGCCAGGAAAAA.

Remarks on this clone: The CDR3 is cut off 3 residues early in the read; its end comes from the germline J gene. The rearrangement joins TRBV2 to TRBJ2-6; D is unresolved. The CDR3 covers 14 residues. V was trimmed by 6 bases and J by 0 bases, leaving 6 bases between them. Germline V gives CDR1 SNHLY, CDR2 FYNNEI. CDR3 sequence: CASSRSSGANVLTF. CDR3 DNA (partial): TGTGCCAGCAGCAGAAGCTCTGGGGCCAACGTC.

This clone is labeled medium-sized based on frequency. From the germline J gene comes the end of the CDR3, since the read stops 3 residues before it. This chain links TRBV19 with TRBJ2-3; 10 bases map to TRBD2. Trimming removed 4 bases from V and 2 bases from J; junction bases left unmatched: 3. In germline, CDR1 is LNHDA, CDR2 SQIVND (reference sequence). This CDR3 spans 15 amino acids. Incomplete CDR3 DNA: TGTGCCAGTAGTACCGGACTAGCGGCCACAGATACG. Encoded protein: CASSTGLAATDT. The whole CDR3 reads CASSTGLAATDTQYF.

As concerns this clone: The read terminates 3 residues ahead of where the CDR3 ends, so the germline J gene completes it. The rearrangement links TRBV29-1 to TRBJ2-3, with TRBD2 matching 8 bases. This CDR3 contains 13 residues. Germline lookup yields CDR1 SQVTM and CDR2 ANQGSEA. Losses at the gene ends were 3 bases for V and 3 bases for J; bases not matched to a gene: 2. The covered CDR3 bases are TGCAGCGTTGAGGTAGCGGGGACAGATACG. This sequence encodes CSVEVAGTDT. The full CDR3 protein reads CSVEVAGTDTQYF.

Of note for this clone: The read finishes 3 residues shy of the CDR3 end, and the germline J gene is used to complete it. The rearrangement joins TRBV7-2 to TRBJ2-5, with 10 nucleotides matching TRBD2. This CDR3 is 15 amino acids long. Trimming at V came to 1 base and at J to 7 bases, leaving 6 bases not matched to a gene. CDR1 and CDR2 (germline): SGHTA, FQGNSA. The CDR3 loop is CASSLVVAGGGTQYF. Partial CDR3 DNA: TGTGCCAGCAGCTTAGTGGTAGCGGGGGGAGGGACC.

For this clone: The CDR3 end falls 3 residues outside the read, so it is completed with the germline J gene. The chain uses TRBV18 and TRBJ1-2; perhaps TRBD1 as D (5 bases). Germline V lookup: CDR1 KGHSH, CDR2 LQKENI. Trimming pared 3 bases from V and 1 base from J, leaving 9 bases between. This CDR3 region has 14 residues. CDR3 sequence: CASSPDSYNYGYTF. The part of the CDR3 DNA that was read is TGTGCCAGCTCACCCGACAGTTATAACTATGGC.

Worth noting for this clone: The CDR3 extends 3 residues past the end of the read, so its final part is completed from the germline J gene. The chain uses TRBV20-1 and TRBJ2-4; no reliable D call. Germline V CDR1 and CDR2: DFQATT, SNEGSKA (reference sequence). The CDR3 runs 13 residues. The sequenced part of the CDR3 DNA is TGCAGTGCGCGTCCCAATGGCGGAGAGACT. As protein: CSARPNGGET. The whole CDR3 protein is CSARPNGGETQYF.

In the case of this clone: The CDR3 end is not reached by the read, which stops 3 residues before it; the germline J gene fills it in. The J gene is TRBJ1-2, the V gene TRBV6-2 or TRBV6-3; D gene uncertain. The V end was cut by 5 bases, the J end by 6 bases, with 10 bases between. The CDR3 is 12 amino acids. The V gene's germline CDR1 is MNHEY and CDR2 SVGEGT. This chain's CDR3 is CASSPPFHGYTF. The sequenced part of the CDR3 DNA is TGTGCCAGCAGTCCCCCCTTCCATGGC.

Note on this clone: The read comes to an end 3 residues before the CDR3 does, leaving the germline J gene to fill in the end. The rearrangement joins TRBV5-6 to TRBJ2-7, with TRBD2 matching over 8 bases. The CDR3 has 14 amino acids. V shed 1 base and J 6 bases; nucleotides not matched to a gene: 6. The germline V gene encodes CDR1 SGHDT and CDR2 YYEEEE. The CDR3 loop is CASSLSVTSAEQYF. The CDR3 bases that were read are TGTGCCAGCAGCTTGTCAGTGACTAGCGCCGAG.

To note about this clone: The CDR3 end falls 3 residues outside the read, so it is completed with the germline J gene. V and J are TRBV2 and TRBJ2-6; weak D call: TRBD2 (6 bases). The CDR3 extends over 14 amino acids. Per germline, CDR1 SNHLY and CDR2 FYNNEI. V was cut by 7 bases and J by 8 bases, with 15 bases left in between. CDR3 DNA (partial): TGTGCCAGCACCTCAACCGGGACTCCCAACGTC. Residues: CASTSTGTPNV. The CDR3 in its entirety is CASTSTGTPNVLTF.

Concerning this clone: The CDR3 end lies 3 residues beyond the end of the read and is filled in from the germline J gene. The V and J genes are TRBV10-3 and TRBJ2-7, with 11 nucleotides matching TRBD1. CDR3 length equals 14 residues. Germline assignment: CDR1 ENHRY and CDR2 SYGVKD. Losses at the gene ends were 7 bases for V and 3 bases for J; bases not matched to a gene: 5. The CDR3: CAIMKGQGDYEQYF. Incomplete CDR3 DNA: TGTGCCATCATGAAGGGACAGGGGGACTACGAG.

As regards this clone: Read sequence stops 3 residues before the CDR3 end, and the germline J gene provides the missing end. J is TRBJ2-5 and V is TRBV19; D may be TRBD2 (6 bases). The V end was cut by 3 bases, the J end by 1 base, with 15 bases between. CDR3 length equals 16 residues. CDR1 is LNHDA, CDR2 SQIVND, per germline (reference sequence). CDR3 DNA, as far as it was read: TGTGCCAGTAGTATTGGTGTAGCGGCGGTCCAAGAGACC. This encodes CASSIGVAAVQET. In full, the CDR3 is CASSIGVAAVQETQYF.